This TCR beta chain emerged from a study of blood T cell repertoires in COVID-19. This CDR3 comprises 14 residues. The germline V and J ends were trimmed by 3 bases and 6 bases, with 9 bases remaining between them. In germline, CDR1 is LGHDT, CDR2 YNNKEL (reference sequence). The data were produced by immunoSEQ multiplex PCR, yet TCRdb's version contains in-frame clones alone and is incomplete. The data show about 300,000 clones, approximately 91% seen once. The source material was PBMCs or T cells enriched from blood (not recorded which). The source is a woman aged 40 to 50 who had recovered from COVID-19. This chain connects TRBV3-1 (or the pseudogene TRBV3-2) to TRBJ1-6; possibly TRBD1 for D (5 bases). The CDR3: CASSQAGLNSPLHF. The CDR3 DNA is TGTGCCAGCAGCCAGGCGGGACTTAATTCACCCCTCCACTTT.